This T cell receptor beta chain was identified in a study of control samples from healthy donors and cancer patients. The CDR3 runs to 13 residues. Trimming pared 5 bases from V and 4 bases from J, leaving 11 bases between. Germline CDR1 is MDHEN and CDR2 is SYDVKM. The protocol was immunoSEQ multiplex PCR, while the TCRdb copy is restricted to in-frame clones and leaves out a portion. The profile shows about 95,000 clones, 70% to 90% of them singletons. The clonotype was recovered from a man aged 25-45 years in good health. Material for sequencing was blood. The V call is TRBV28, the J call TRBJ1-1, with D possibly being TRBD1 (5 bases). The CDR3 is CASSITRGTEAFF. The CDR3 DNA sequence: TGTGCCAGCAGTATCACGAGGGGCACTGAAGCTTTCTTT.